This T cell receptor (beta chain) is drawn from a study of cytomegalovirus exposure and HLA in healthy donors. Study details: Among the 300 to 400 donors who were genotyped, roughly 85% fell in the genetic ancestry cluster that is associated with self-reported Caucasian donors. The study, taken as a whole, reports: Most TCR beta V segments were productive about 90% or about 30% of the time in an earlier analysis. Highly shared variants forming one cluster were likely a sequencing artifact. Later, an analysis found that common viral pathogens appeared to be linked with several of the most significant clusters.

13 Jbeta primers and 60 Vbeta primers were used for the PCR. Repertoires were generated with immunoSEQ multiplex PCR, while TCRdb's copy carries only in-frame clones and drops some. This table holds around 190,000 clones, just under 75% found once. The CDR3 consists of 15 residues. Germline CDR1 is SGDLS and CDR2 is YYNGEE. After removal of 3 bases from V and 9 bases from J, the junction contained 7 bases not matched to a gene. As regards this clone: Its antigen is undetermined.

The receptor's source is a man aged 25 to 40 in good health and CMV-seropositive. What was sequenced was PBMCs. This chain joins TRBV9 and TRBJ2-1, with 12 bases identical to TRBD2. The CDR3 loop is CASSAGGLAGFEQFF. The CDR3 nucleotides are TGTGCCAGCAGCGCGGGCGGACTAGCGGGGTTTGAGCAGTTCTTC.